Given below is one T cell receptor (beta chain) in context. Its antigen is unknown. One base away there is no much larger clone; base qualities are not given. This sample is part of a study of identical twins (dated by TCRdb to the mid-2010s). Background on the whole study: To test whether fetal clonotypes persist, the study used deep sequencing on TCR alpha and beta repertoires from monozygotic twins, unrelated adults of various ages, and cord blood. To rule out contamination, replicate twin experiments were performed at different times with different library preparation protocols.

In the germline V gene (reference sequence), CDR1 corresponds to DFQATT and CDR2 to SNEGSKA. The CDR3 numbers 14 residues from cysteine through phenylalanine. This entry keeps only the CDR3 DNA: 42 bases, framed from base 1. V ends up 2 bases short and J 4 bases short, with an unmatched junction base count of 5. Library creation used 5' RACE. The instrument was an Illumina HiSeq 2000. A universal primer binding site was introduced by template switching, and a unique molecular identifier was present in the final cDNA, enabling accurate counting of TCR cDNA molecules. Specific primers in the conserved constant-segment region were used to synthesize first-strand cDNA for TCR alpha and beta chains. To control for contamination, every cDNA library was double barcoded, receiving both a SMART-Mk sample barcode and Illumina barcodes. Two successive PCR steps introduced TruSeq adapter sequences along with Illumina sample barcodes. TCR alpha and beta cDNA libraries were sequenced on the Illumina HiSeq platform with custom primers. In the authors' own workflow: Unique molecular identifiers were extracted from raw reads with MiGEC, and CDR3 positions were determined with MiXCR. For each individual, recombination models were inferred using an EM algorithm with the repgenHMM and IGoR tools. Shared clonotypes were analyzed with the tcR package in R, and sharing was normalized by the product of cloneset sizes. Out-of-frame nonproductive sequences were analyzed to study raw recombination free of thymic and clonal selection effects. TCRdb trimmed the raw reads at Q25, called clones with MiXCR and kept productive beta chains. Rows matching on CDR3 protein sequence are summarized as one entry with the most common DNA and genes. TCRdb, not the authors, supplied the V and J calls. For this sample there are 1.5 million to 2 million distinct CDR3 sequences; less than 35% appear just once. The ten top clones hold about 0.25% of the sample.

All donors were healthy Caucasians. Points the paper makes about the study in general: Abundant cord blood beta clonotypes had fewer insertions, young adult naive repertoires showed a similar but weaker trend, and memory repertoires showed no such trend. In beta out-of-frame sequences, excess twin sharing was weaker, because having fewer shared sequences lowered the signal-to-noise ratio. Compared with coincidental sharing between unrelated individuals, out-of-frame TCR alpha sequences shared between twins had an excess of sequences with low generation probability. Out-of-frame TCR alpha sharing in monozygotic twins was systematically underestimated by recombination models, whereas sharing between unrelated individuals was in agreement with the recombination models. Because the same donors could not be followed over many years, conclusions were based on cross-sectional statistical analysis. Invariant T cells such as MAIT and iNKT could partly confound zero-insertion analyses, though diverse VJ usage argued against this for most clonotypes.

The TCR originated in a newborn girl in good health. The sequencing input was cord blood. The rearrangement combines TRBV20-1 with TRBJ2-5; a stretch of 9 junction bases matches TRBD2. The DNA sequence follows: TGCAGTGCTAGAATCCTTAGCGGGAGAGAGACCCAGTACTTC. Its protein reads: CSARILSGRETQYF.